One and the same sample provided the 27 T cell receptor beta chains below, sequenced in a study of blood T cell repertoires in COVID-19. TCRdb's copy holds only in-frame clones and misses some; the assay was immunoSEQ multiplex PCR. The data contain about 110,000 clones, approximately 82% of them singletons. The specimen sequenced was peripheral blood. These receptors all come from a woman over 75 with acute or convalescent COVID-19.

This sequence joins TRBV21-1 and TRBJ1-2; the table's D call TRBD1 went unverified against the DNA. TRBV21-1 is an annotated pseudogene. CDR3 length: 14 residues. DNA for the CDR3: TGTGCCAGCAGCAAGGCCGGGACATACTATGGCTACACCTTC. Protein: CASSKAGTYYGYTF.

The CDR3 region is CASSYSSLNTEAFF. The DNA of the CDR3 is TGTGCCAGCAGTTATTCGAGCCTGAACACTGAAGCTTTCTTT. J is TRBJ1-1 and V is TRBV6-2 or TRBV6-3, with unresolved D. Germline CDR1 reads MNHEY; CDR2 reads SVGEGT. This CDR3 is built from 14 residues. V shed 3 bases and J shed 0 bases, with 8 bases lying between them.

The chain couples TRBV3-1 (or the pseudogene TRBV3-2) to TRBJ2-3; 9 bases map to TRBD2. The CDR3 sequence is 16 residues long. Trimming at V came to 4 bases and at J to 4 bases, leaving 9 bases not matched to a gene. CDR1 and CDR2 (germline): LGHDT, YNNKEL (reference sequence). The CDR3 region is CASSPLVRGGADTQYF. For the CDR3, the DNA is TGTGCCAGCAGCCCTTTAGTGCGGGGGGGGGCAGATACGCAGTATTTT.

The rearrangement joins TRBV5-5 to TRBJ1-1; D is undetermined. This CDR3 is 14 amino acids long. V was clipped by 4 bases and J by 1 base, with 11 bases between them. Germline-derived CDR1 and CDR2 are SGHKS and YYEKEE (reference sequence). The CDR3 nucleotides read TGTGCCAGCAGCCTACCGGGGTCGAACACTGAAGCTTTCTTT. Translating it yields CASSLPGSNTEAFF.

This sequence joins TRBV18 and TRBJ2-2, with D possibly matching TRBD1 (5 bases). The CDR3 loop spans 15 amino acids. Germline V lookup: CDR1 KGHSH, CDR2 LQKENI. Between the trimmed V and J ends, which lost 5 bases and 0 bases, there was a span of 10 bases. The DNA of the CDR3 is TGTGCCAGCTCAGAAGGGGCCGCGAACACCGGGGAGCTGTTTTTT. It encodes CASSEGAANTGELFF.

The CDR3 DNA follows: TGTGCCAGCAGTAGCGTGAGGCGGACTAATAACTATGGCTACACCTTC. This sequence encodes CASSSVRRTNNYGYTF. The rearrangement links TRBV27 to TRBJ1-2, with no clear D. The CDR3 extends over 16 amino acids. V lost 5 bases, J lost 1 base, and 17 bases lay in between. The V gene's germline CDR1 is MNHEY and CDR2 SMNVEV (reference sequence).

This chain links TRBV3-1 (or the pseudogene TRBV3-2) with TRBJ2-7, with TRBD2 matching 7 bases. This CDR3 has 15 amino acids. Germline V gene data show CDR1 as LGHDT and CDR2 as YNNKEL (reference sequence). Trimming at V came to 3 bases and at J to 2 bases, leaving 7 bases not matched to a gene. The CDR3 DNA follows: TGTGCCAGCAGCCACTACGGGGGGTTGACCTACGAGCAGTACTTC. This translates into CASSHYGGLTYEQYF.

The chain has TRBV18 and TRBJ2-7, with 9 bases fitting TRBD2. The V and J ends lost 6 bases and 9 bases, in that order; junction bases with no gene match: 18. The CDR3 covers 16 residues. Germline CDR1 is KGHSH and CDR2 is LQKENI. The CDR3 region is CASSSEIFSGSRGQYF. CDR3 DNA sequence: TGTGCCAGCTCTTCGGAGATTTTTAGCGGGAGCAGGGGGCAGTACTTC. Full variable domain (rest looked up from reference TRBV18 and TRBJ2-7): NAGVMQNPRHLVRRRGQEARLRCSPMKGHSHVYWYRQLPEEGLKFMVYLQKENIIDESGMPKERFSAEFPKEGPSILRIQQVVRGDSAAYFCASSSEIFSGSRGQYFGPGTRLTVT.

This chain uses TRBV6-2 or TRBV6-3 with TRBJ2-7; 11 nucleotides match TRBD2. The junction had 2 bases not matched to a gene; V was cut back by 2 bases and J by 2 bases. The CDR3 spans 15 residues. The germline V gene has CDR1 MNHEY and CDR2 SVGEGT. The CDR3 loop is CASSYGTSGTYEQYF. The DNA of the CDR3 is TGTGCCAGCAGTTACGGGACTAGCGGAACCTACGAGCAGTACTTC.

In this sample, this clone turned up a few times. The chain recombines TRBV2 with TRBJ1-4; the D gene is possibly TRBD1 (5 bases). V was pared by 6 bases and J by 5 bases, with 22 bases between. Germline V lookup: CDR1 SNHLY, CDR2 FYNNEI. There are 17 residues in the CDR3. CDR3 coding DNA: TGTGCCAGCAGGTCCGCGCGGGCCTCGGAGGGGAATGAAAAACTGTTTTTT. As protein: CASRSARASEGNEKLFF.

The rearrangement joins TRBV9 to TRBJ2-5; TRBD2 agrees at 9 bases. CDR3 length equals 15 residues. Per the germline V gene, CDR1 is SGDLS and CDR2 is YYNGEE. Trimming took 0 bases from V and 4 from J; bases not matched to a gene: 4. CDR3: CASSVGNSGGETQYF. The CDR3 DNA is TGTGCCAGCAGCGTAGGCAATAGCGGGGGAGAGACCCAGTACTTC. Using reference TRBV9 and TRBJ2-5 for the parts outside the CDR3, the full variable domain is DSGVTQTPKHLITATGQRVTLRCSPRSGDLSVYWYQQSLDQGLQFLIQYYNGEERAKGNILERFSAQQFPDLHSELNLSSLELGDSALYFCASSVGNSGGETQYFGPGTRLLVL.

The chain has TRBV2 and TRBJ2-1, with 7 positions matching TRBD2. Germline values: CDR1 SNHLY, CDR2 FYNNEI. The CDR3 runs 16 residues. V lost 6 bases, J lost 3 bases, and 11 bases stayed unmatched. In DNA, the CDR3 is TGTGCCAGCAGCGACCCTCGGGGGGTGGGCTACAATGAGCAGTTCTTC. It codes for CASSDPRGVGYNEQFF.

The CDR3 bases are TGTGCCAGCAGCCCCGGGGGGGGCGATGAGCAGTTCTTC. It codes for CASSPGGGDEQFF. The chain links TRBV7-7 to TRBJ2-1; TRBD2 matches 8 bases. Losses at the gene ends were 5 bases for V and 8 bases for J; bases not matched to a gene: 5. The germline V gene has CDR1 SSHAT and CDR2 FNYEAQ (reference sequence). The CDR3 totals 13 residues.

This chain connects TRBV19 to TRBJ2-3; no clear D. The CDR3 has 15 amino acids. Trimming stripped 1 base from V and 0 bases from J, with 8 bases between. Per germline, CDR1 LNHDA and CDR2 SQIVND (reference sequence). The CDR3 DNA sequence: TGTGCCAGTAGTATAGGGCCCACCAGCACAGATACGCAGTATTTT. It specifies CASSIGPTSTDTQYF.

The chain joins TRBV10-3 to TRBJ1-1, with TRBD1 as a possible D gene (6 bases). With 3 bases removed from V and 3 bases from J, the gap between germline ends came to 11 bases. This CDR3 region has 14 residues. The V gene's germline CDR1 is ENHRY and CDR2 SYGVKD. The CDR3, as DNA: TGTGCCATCAGTGAAACAGGGAGGGACACTGAAGCTTTCTTT. Encoded protein: CAISETGRDTEAFF.

The V call is TRBV6-6, the J call TRBJ2-7, with D perhaps TRBD2 (7 bases). This CDR3 region has 16 residues. V lost 4 bases and J 0 bases, leaving 16 bases between the germline ends. Germline V lookup: CDR1 MNHNY, CDR2 SVGAGI (reference sequence). CDR3 nucleotide sequence: TGTGCCAGCAGTTGGGGGCTTGCGGGAGCCTCCTACGAGCAGTACTTC. This translates into CASSWGLAGASYEQYF.

This clone was seen only a few times. The chain recombines TRBV2 with TRBJ2-5; 10 bases agree with TRBD2. V lost 7 bases and J lost 1; bases outside the gene matches: 9. This CDR3 spans 16 amino acids. Germline V CDR1 and CDR2: SNHLY, FYNNEI. CDR3 nucleotides: TGTGCCAGCAATCCACTAGCGGGGCTTTCCCAAGAGACCCAGTACTTC. It yields the protein CASNPLAGLSQETQYF.

This sequence joins TRBV28 and TRBJ1-2; 7 bases line up with TRBD1. The CDR3 runs 14 residues. The V gene end was trimmed by 5 bases and the J gene end by 8 bases; junction bases not matched to a gene: 11. CDR1 is MDHEN, CDR2 SYDVKM, per germline. CDR3 residues: CASSGGQSYRGYTF. CDR3 coding DNA: TGTGCCAGCAGTGGGGGACAGTCGTACCGAGGCTACACCTTC.

This rearrangement joins TRBV7-2 to TRBJ1-1; D is undetermined. The CDR3 extends over 13 amino acids. Deletions cut 3 bases from V and 3 bases from J, with 8 bases between. Germline CDR1 reads SGHTA; CDR2 reads FQGNSA. Here the CDR3 reads CASSFGRDTEAFF. The CDR3 DNA sequence: TGTGCCAGCAGCTTCGGGAGGGACACTGAAGCTTTCTTT.

This clone was seen a single time. The chain combines TRBV2 with TRBJ1-1, with 9 nucleotides matching TRBD1. Germline lookup yields CDR1 SNHLY and CDR2 FYNNEI. The CDR3 runs to 13 residues. Trimming at V came to 1 base and at J to 12 bases, leaving 6 bases not matched to a gene. The CDR3 here is CASSEGTGDRPFF. The CDR3, as DNA: TGTGCCAGCAGTGAAGGGACAGGGGATAGGCCTTTCTTT.

CDR3 nucleotides: TGTGCTAGTGGTTTGGTAGGGGTATATGGCTACACCTTC. Translation gives CASGLVGVYGYTF. The chain carries TRBV12-5 and TRBJ1-2; weak D call: TRBD1 (5 bases). Trimming took 0 bases from V and 5 from J, leaving 7 bases between them. This CDR3 spans 13 amino acids. Germline V gene lookup returns CDR1 LGHNT and CDR2 FRNRAP.

This chain joins TRBV4-1 and TRBJ1-2; 9 bases agree with TRBD1. Germline V CDR1 and CDR2: MGHRA, YSYEKL. The CDR3 is 14 amino acids. V shed 4 bases and J 7 bases; nucleotides not matched to a gene: 7. CDR3 DNA sequence: TGCGCCAGCAGCCGGCCGGGACAGGGACTTGGCTACACCTTC. Translated: CASSRPGQGLGYTF.

V and J are TRBV7-7 and TRBJ2-5; 10 nucleotides agree with TRBD2. Per germline, CDR1 SSHAT and CDR2 FNYEAQ (reference sequence). V was pared by 0 bases and J by 5 bases, with 12 bases of the junction left unmatched. The CDR3 has 18 residues. Here the CDR3 reads CASSLALTGLAGEETQYF. In DNA form, the CDR3 reads TGTGCCAGCAGCTTAGCTCTAACGGGGCTAGCGGGAGAGGAGACCCAGTACTTC.

The rearrangement links TRBV6-1 to TRBJ1-2; no definite D call. Germline V lookup: CDR1 MNHNS, CDR2 SASEGT. The V end lost 0 bases, the J end lost 8 bases, and 10 bases lay between the germline ends. The CDR3 length is 13 residues. CDR3 region: CASSEAGGYGYTF. The CDR3 DNA reads as TGTGCCAGCAGTGAAGCGGGAGGGTACGGCTACACCTTC.

CDR3 in amino acids: CASSSRDRVFF. CDR3 nucleotides: TGTGCCAGCAGTTCCCGGGACAGGGTTTTCTTT. The rearrangement uses TRBV28 and TRBJ1-1; 9 positions agree with TRBD1. J gave up 13 bases and V 4 bases, and 4 bases lay outside the gene matches. Looked up from germline, CDR1 is MDHEN and CDR2 is SYDVKM. There are 11 residues in the CDR3.

The DNA of the CDR3 is TGTGCCAGCAGTTACTCGATCGGAGTCTCTGGAAACACCATATATTTT. Translating gives CASSYSIGVSGNTIYF. The rearrangement uses TRBV6-2 or TRBV6-3 and TRBJ1-3; unclear D gene. CDR3 length: 16 residues. Germline-derived CDR1 and CDR2 are MNHEY and SVGEGT. V was trimmed by 0 bases and J by 0 bases, leaving 9 bases between them.

This clone has only one observation. The V call is TRBV30, the J call TRBJ1-5, with a possible D match to TRBD1 (6 bases). The CDR3 is 13 amino acids. V was cut by 2 bases and J by 5 bases, with 10 bases left in between. CDR1 GTSNPN and CDR2 SVGIG come from the germline V gene (reference sequence). CDR3 nucleotide sequence: TGTGCCTGGAGTCAGGGGACCGATCAGCCCCAGCATTTT. It yields the protein CAWSQGTDQPQHF.